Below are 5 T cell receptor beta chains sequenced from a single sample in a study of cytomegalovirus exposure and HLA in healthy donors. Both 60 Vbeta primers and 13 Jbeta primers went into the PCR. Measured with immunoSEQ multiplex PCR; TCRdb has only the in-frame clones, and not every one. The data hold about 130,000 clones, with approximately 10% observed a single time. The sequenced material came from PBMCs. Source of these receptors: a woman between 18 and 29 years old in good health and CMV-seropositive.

The CDR3: CAIEGQGSTDTQYF. The CDR3 bases are TGTGCCATCGAGGGACAGGGTAGCACAGATACGCAGTATTTT. The chain links TRBV10-3 to TRBJ2-3; 9 nucleotides line up with TRBD1. The CDR3 is made up of 14 amino acids. The J segment lost 0 bases and the V segment lost 8 bases, leaving 3 bases of the junction unmatched. The germline CDR1 and CDR2 sequences are ENHRY and SYGVKD.

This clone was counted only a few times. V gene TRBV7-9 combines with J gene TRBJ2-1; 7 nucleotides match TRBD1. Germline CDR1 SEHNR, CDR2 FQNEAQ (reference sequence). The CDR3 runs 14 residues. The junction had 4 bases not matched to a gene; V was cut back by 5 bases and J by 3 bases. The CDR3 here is CASSPTGLYNEQFF. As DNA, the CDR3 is TGTGCCAGCAGCCCGACAGGGCTCTACAATGAGCAGTTCTTC.

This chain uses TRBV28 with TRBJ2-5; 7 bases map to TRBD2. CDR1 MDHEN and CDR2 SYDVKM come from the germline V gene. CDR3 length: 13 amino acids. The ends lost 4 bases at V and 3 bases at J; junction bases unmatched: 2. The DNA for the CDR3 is TGTGCCAGCAGTTCTGGGGGGGAAGAGACCCAGTACTTC. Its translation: CASSSGGEETQYF.

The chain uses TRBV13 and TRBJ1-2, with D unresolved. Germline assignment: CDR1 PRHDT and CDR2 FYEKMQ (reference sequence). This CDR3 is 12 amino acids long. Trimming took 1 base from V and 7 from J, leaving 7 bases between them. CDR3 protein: CASSLVDFGYTF. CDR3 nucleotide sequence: TGTGCCAGCAGCTTAGTGGACTTTGGCTACACCTTC.

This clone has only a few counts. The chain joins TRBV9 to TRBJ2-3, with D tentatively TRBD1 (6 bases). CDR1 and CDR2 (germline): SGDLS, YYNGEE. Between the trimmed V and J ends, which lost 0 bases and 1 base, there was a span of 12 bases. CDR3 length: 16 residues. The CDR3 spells CASSVGGGLGTDTQYF. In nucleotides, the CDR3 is TGTGCCAGCAGCGTAGGTGGGGGCTTGGGCACAGATACGCAGTATTTT. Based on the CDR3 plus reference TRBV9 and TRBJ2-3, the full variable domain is DSGVTQTPKHLITATGQRVTLRCSPRSGDLSVYWYQQSLDQGLQFLIQYYNGEERAKGNILERFSAQQFPDLHSELNLSSLELGDSALYFCASSVGGGLGTDTQYFGPGTRLTVL.